This T cell receptor beta chain was recorded in a study of T cell responses to AZD1222 COVID-19 vaccine. Findings and limits, study-wide: The span of vaccine-associated CD4 TCRs extended across spike, with dominance at 160-218 and 743-854. Seropositive at baseline were only 5 or 6 AZD1222 recipients.

The method was immunoSEQ multiplex PCR; TCRdb's version includes in-frame clones alone and lacks a portion of them. The sample includes about 130,000 clones, roughly 94% seen only once; the top ten take about 1.9%. The ends were cut back, 0 bases at V and 3 bases at J, with 6 bases in the middle. The V gene's germline CDR1 is MGHRA and CDR2 YSYEKL. This CDR3 has 13 residues. In regard to this clone: Its antigen remains unidentified.

The sample in question was peripheral blood, obtained on day 0 of AZD1222 vaccination. The chain combines TRBV4-1 with TRBJ2-7, with a weak D call TRBD1 (5 bases). The receptor comes from an adult in good health. The CDR3 DNA sequence: TGCGCCAGCAGCCAAGAAGGGGTCTACGAGCAGTACTTC. Encoded protein: CASSQEGVYEQYF.